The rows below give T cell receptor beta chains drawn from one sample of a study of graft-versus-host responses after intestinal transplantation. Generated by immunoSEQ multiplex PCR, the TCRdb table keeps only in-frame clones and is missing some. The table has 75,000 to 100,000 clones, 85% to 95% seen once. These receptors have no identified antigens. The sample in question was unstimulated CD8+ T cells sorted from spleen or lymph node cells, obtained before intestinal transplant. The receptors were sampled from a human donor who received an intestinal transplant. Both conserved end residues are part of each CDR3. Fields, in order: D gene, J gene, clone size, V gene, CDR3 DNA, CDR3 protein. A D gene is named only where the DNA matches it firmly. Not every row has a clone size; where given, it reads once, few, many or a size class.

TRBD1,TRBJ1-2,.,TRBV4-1,TGCGCCAGCAGCCGCCAGAGGGGGCGAACTAACTATGGCTACACCTTC,CASSRQRGRTNYGYTF
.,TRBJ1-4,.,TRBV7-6,TGTGCCAGCAGCTTAGTGGCGGGGAGTGAAGAAAAACTGTTTTTT,CASSLVAGSEEKLFF
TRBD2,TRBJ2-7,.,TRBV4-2,TGTGCCAGCAGCCAAGACGGGGAGCGGGAGGGTCGTTACGAGCAGTACTTC,CASSQDGEREGRYEQYF
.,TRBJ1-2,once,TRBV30,TGTGCCTGGACCCGGGACTCCGGCTATGGCTACACCTTC,CAWTRDSGYGYTF
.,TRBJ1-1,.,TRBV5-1,TGCGCCAGCAGCTTGGGAGGGAGTTCGAAGGGTGAAGCTTTCTTT,CASSLGGSSKGEAFF
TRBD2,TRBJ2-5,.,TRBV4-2,TGTGCCAGCAGCCAAGCGGCGGGAGATACGGAGACCCAGTACTTC,CASSQAAGDTETQYF
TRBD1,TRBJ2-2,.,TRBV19,TGTGCCAGTAGTCATACTTTCCGGGACAGGGGCCACACCGGGGAGCTGTTTTTT,CASSHTFRDRGHTGELFF
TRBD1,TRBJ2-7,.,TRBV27,TGTGCCAGCATCGGGACAGGGGCCTACGAGCAGTACTTC,CASIGTGAYEQYF
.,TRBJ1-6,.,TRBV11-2,TGTGCCAGCAGCTTATCGGGGGGAGGGAATTCACCCCTCCACTTT,CASSLSGGGNSPLHF
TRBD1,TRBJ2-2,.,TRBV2,TGTGCCAGCAAACCCGGGATAGACAGGGGGTGGACCGGGGAGCTGTTTTTT,CASKPGIDRGWTGELFF
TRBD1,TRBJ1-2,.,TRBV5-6,TGTGCCAGCAGCTTGGGAGGCGGTTCAGGGGGGCCCCTTGGCTACACCTTC,CASSLGGGSGGPLGYTF
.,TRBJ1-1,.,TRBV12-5,TGTGCTAGTGGTTTGGCACCGGGACTCACTGAAGCTTTCTTT,CASGLAPGLTEAFF
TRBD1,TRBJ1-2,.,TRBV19,TGTGCCAGTAGTATGGGACAGGGGCTTGCTAACTATGGCTACACCTTC,CASSMGQGLANYGYTF
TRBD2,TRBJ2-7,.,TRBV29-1,TGCAGCGCTGTAGCGGGGAGGGCCTACGAGCAGTACTTC,CSAVAGRAYEQYF
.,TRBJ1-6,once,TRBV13,TGTGCCAGCAGCTTGGGAGGTACCTATAATTCACCCCTCCACTTT,CASSLGGTYNSPLHF
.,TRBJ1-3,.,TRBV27,TGTGCCAGCAGTTTATCAGCCTCTGGAAACACCATATATTTT,CASSLSASGNTIYF
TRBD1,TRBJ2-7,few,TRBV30,TGTGCCTGGAGAACGACAGGGGACGACGAGCAGTACTTC,CAWRTTGDDEQYF
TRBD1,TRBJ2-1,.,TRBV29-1,TGCAGCGTTACCGGGACAGGGGCCCACAATGAGCAGTTCTTC,CSVTGTGAHNEQFF
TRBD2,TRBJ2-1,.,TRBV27,TGTGCCAGCAGTTTAGGGGCTAGCGGGAGGGTTTTAAATGAGCAGTTCTTC,CASSLGASGRVLNEQFF
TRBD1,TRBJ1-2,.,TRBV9,TGTGCCAGCAGCGCCGACGGACAGGGGGACTATGGCTACACCTTC,CASSADGQGDYGYTF
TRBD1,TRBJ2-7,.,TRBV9,TGTGCCAGCAGCGGCCGGGACAGGGGCGACGAGCAGTACTTC,CASSGRDRGDEQYF
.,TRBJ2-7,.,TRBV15,TGTGCCACCAGCACTCCCTGGGCAGGGGAACACGAGCAGTACTTC,CATSTPWAGEHEQYF
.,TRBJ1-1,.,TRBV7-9,TGTGCCAGCAGCTTAGCGGAGGCAGAAGCTTTCTTT,CASSLAEAEAFF
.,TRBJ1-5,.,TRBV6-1,TGTGCCAGCAGTGAATTCCGGGTGTATCAGCCCCAGCATTTT,CASSEFRVYQPQHF
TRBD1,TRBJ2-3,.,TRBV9,TGTGCCAGCAGCGTAGCCCGGGGACAGGACTACACAGATACGCAGTATTTT,CASSVARGQDYTDTQYF
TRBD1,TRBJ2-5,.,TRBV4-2,TGTGCCAGCAGCCCCCAGGACAGGAAAGAGACCCAGTACTTC,CASSPQDRKETQYF
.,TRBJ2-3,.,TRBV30,TGTGCCTGGTCTCAGGGAAGCACAGATACGCAGTATTTT,CAWSQGSTDTQYF
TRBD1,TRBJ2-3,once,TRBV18,TGTGCCAGCTCACCCCGGCAGGGGGCTAGCACAGATACGCAGTATTTT,CASSPRQGASTDTQYF
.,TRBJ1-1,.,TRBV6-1,TGTGCCAGCAGTGAAAGAGCAGGTATGAACACTGAAGCTTTCTTT,CASSERAGMNTEAFF
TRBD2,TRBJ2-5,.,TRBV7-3,TGTGCCAGCAGCTTAGGTGGTACTAGCGGGGTCCAAGAGACCCAGTACTTC,CASSLGGTSGVQETQYF
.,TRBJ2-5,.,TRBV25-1,TGTGCCAGCGGGTTCGGGAGCGGCCAAGAGACCCAGTACTTC,CASGFGSGQETQYF
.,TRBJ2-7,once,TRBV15,TGTGCCACCAGCAGAGAGCTAACTAGCCTACTCGAGCAGTACTTC,CATSRELTSLLEQYF
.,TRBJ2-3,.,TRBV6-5,TGTGCCAGCAGTTACCTTCAGACTAGCACAGATACGCAGTATTTT,CASSYLQTSTDTQYF
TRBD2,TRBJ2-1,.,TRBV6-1,TGTGCCAGCAGTGGGTCTAGCGGGACCTACAATGAGCAGTTCTTC,CASSGSSGTYNEQFF
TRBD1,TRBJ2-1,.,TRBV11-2,TGTGCCAGCAGCTTAGGACCGGGACAGGGGTACAATGAGCAGTTCTTC,CASSLGPGQGYNEQFF
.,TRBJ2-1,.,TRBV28,TGTGCCAGCAGTTTAGGCCGAGAGGTCCAATACAATGAGCAGTTCTTC,CASSLGREVQYNEQFF
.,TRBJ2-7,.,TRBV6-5,TGTGCCAGCAGTTACTCGACGCGCCTCGGGATTTACGAGCAGTACTTC,CASSYSTRLGIYEQYF
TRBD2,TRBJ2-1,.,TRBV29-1,TGCAGCGTTGAAGGTGGACTAGCGGGAGGGTATGAGCAGTTCTTC,CSVEGGLAGGYEQFF
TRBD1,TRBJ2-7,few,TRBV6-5,TGTGCCAGCCAGGACAGGCCGGCCTACGAGCAGTACTTC,CASQDRPAYEQYF
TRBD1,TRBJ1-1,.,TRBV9,TGTGCCAGCAGCGTAGAAGGGGGCGGGTACACTGAAGCTTTCTTT,CASSVEGGGYTEAFF
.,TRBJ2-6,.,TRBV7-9,TGTGCCAGCAGCGGGGGGAACGGGGCCAACGTCCTGACTTTC,CASSGGNGANVLTF
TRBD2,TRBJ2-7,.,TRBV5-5,TGTGCCAGCAGCCCGACGGGACTAGCGGGAGGGCTCCCTGACGAGCAGTACTTC,CASSPTGLAGGLPDEQYF